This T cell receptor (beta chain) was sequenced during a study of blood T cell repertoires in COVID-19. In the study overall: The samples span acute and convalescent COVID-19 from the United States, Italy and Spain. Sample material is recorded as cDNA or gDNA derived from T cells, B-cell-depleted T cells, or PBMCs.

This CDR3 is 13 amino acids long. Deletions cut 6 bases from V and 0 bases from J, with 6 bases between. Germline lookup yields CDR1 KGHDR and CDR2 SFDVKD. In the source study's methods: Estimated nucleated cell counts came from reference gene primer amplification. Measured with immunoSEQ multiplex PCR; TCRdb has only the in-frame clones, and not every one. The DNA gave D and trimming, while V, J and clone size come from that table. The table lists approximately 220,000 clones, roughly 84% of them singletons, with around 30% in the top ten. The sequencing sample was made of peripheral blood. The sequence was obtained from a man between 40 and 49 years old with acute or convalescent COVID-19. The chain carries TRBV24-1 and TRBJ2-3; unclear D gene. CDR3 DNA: TGTGCCACCAGTAGCTCTAGCACAGATACGCAGTATTTT. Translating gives CATSSSSTDTQYF.